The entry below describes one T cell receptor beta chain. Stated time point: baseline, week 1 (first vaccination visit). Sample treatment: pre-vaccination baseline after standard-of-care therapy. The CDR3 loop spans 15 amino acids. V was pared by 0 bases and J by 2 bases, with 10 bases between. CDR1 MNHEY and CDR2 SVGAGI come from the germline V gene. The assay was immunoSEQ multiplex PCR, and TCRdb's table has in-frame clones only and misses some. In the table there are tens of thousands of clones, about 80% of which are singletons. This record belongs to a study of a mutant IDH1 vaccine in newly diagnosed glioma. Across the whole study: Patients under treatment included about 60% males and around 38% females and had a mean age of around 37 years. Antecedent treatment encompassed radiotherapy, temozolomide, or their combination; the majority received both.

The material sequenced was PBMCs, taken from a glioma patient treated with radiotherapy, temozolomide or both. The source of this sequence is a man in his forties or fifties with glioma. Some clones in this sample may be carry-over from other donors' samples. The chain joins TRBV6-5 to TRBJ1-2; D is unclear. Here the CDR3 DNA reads TGTGCCAGCAGTTACTCGATAGTAGCAAACTATGGCTACACCTTC. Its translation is CASSYSIVANYGYTF.